The rows below give T cell receptor beta chains drawn from one sample of a study of T cells in Graves' hyperthyroidism and ophthalmopathy. TCRdb itself ran the multiplex PCR reads through MiXCR, one entry per CDR3 protein. The sample lists about 500,000 distinct CDR3 sequences, around 50% seen once, with 44% in the top ten. The source material was peripheral blood or thyroid tissue (not recorded which). The receptors were sampled from an adult woman with Graves' disease, either hyperthyroidism or ophthalmopathy (not recorded which). Both conserved end residues are part of each CDR3. D genes are given only for firm matches. Not every row has a clone size; where given, it reads once, few, many or a size class.

j_call v_call d_call clone_size cdr3_aa cdr3_nt
TRBJ1-2 TRBV2 . many CASNQNREVGYTF TGTGCCAGCAACCAAAACAGGGAAGTCGGCTACACCTTC
TRBJ1-1 TRBV7-3 TRBD1 . CASSSRQGEDEAFF TGTGCCAGCAGCTCAAGACAGGGGGAGGATGAAGCTTTCTTT
TRBJ2-5 TRBV14 . . CASSQTPRGTQYF TGTGCCAGCAGCCAAACGCCGAGGGGGACCCAGTACTTC
TRBJ2-2 TRBV7-2 . . CASSSSGTGTTGELFF TGTGCCAGCAGCTCTAGCGGGACAGGGACCACCGGGGAGCTGTTTTTT
TRBJ1-1 TRBV30 . . CAWNALGRGDTEAFF TGTGCCTGGAACGCCCTAGGGCGGGGGGACACTGAAGCTTTCTTT
TRBJ1-5 TRBV10-2 TRBD1 many CASNLQGNNQPQHF TGCGCCAGCAACCTACAGGGGAACAATCAGCCCCAGCATTTT
TRBJ1-1 TRBV10-3 . many CAMGDPKMNTEAFF TGTGCCATGGGGGACCCAAAGATGAACACTGAAGCTTTCTTT
TRBJ2-7 TRBV29-1 TRBD1 . CSVEGQGTYEQYF TGCAGCGTTGAGGGACAGGGTACCTACGAGCAGTACTTC
TRBJ2-7 TRBV7-9 TRBD2 once CASSYRGLGYGTSGSSYEQYF TGTGCCAGCAGTTACAGAGGTTTGGGATACGGGACTAGCGGGAGTTCCTACGAGCAGTACTTC
TRBJ1-2 TRBV11-2 . many CASSLDRGAHYGYTF TGTGCCAGCAGCTTAGATCGGGGGGCCCACTATGGCTACACCTTC
TRBJ2-7 TRBV7-4 TRBD1 . CASSSDREDEQYF TGTGCCAGCAGTTCGGACAGGGAAGACGAGCAGTACTTC
TRBJ2-2 TRBV10-3 . many CAIREGGNTGELFF TGTGCCATCAGAGAAGGGGGGAACACCGGGGAGCTGTTTTTT
TRBJ1-2 TRBV7-2 TRBD1 many CASSSRTGVNYGYTF TGTGCCAGCAGCTCCAGGACAGGGGTCAACTATGGCTACACCTTC
TRBJ2-5 TRBV7-9 . . CASSPRAGSETQYF TGTGCCAGCAGCCCCCGGGCCGGTTCGGAGACCCAGTACTTC
TRBJ2-5 TRBV7-8 TRBD1 . CASITTGGRETQYF TGTGCCAGCATCACAACAGGGGGCCGGGAGACCCAGTACTTC
TRBJ1-6 TRBV4-1 . many CASSHLRGNSPLHF TGCGCCAGCAGCCACCTCAGGGGTAATTCACCCCTCCACTTT
TRBJ1-1 TRBV7-9 . . CASSPSGNTEAFF TGTGCCAGCAGCCCATCGGGAAACACTGAAGCTTTCTTT
TRBJ1-2 TRBV28 . many CASSPVAGVTF TGTGCCAGCAGTCCGGTCGCAGGGGTTACCTTC
TRBJ2-5 TRBV7-4 . many CASSFDRTPEETQYF TGTGCCAGCAGCTTCGACAGGACCCCCGAAGAGACCCAGTACTTC
TRBJ2-7 TRBV2 TRBD1 . CANRQTRTGLEQYF TGTGCCAACCGACAGACCCGGACAGGTTTGGAGCAGTACTTC
TRBJ1-2 TRBV19 . few CASRPGSDYGYTF TGTGCCAGTAGACCGGGCAGTGACTATGGCTACACCTTC
TRBJ1-5 TRBV28 TRBD1 . CASSWARGNQPQHF TGTGCCAGCAGTTGGGCCAGGGGGAATCAGCCCCAGCATTTT
TRBJ1-1 TRBV11-2 . many CASSSTGPYEAFF TGTGCCAGCAGCTCCACCGGACCTTACGAAGCTTTCTTT
TRBJ1-1 TRBV25-1 TRBD1 . CASPGQPRTEAFF TGTGCCAGCCCGGGACAGCCGAGGACTGAAGCTTTCTTT
TRBJ1-5 TRBV20-1 . . CSARDARAGQPQHF TGCAGTGCTAGAGATGCCCGAGCCGGGCAGCCCCAGCATTTT
TRBJ2-5 TRBV19 TRBD1 many CATSTGPLLPETQYF TGTGCCACCTCGACAGGGCCCTTGCTGCCAGAGACCCAGTACTTC
TRBJ1-4 TRBV7-3 . . CASSLIISREKLFF TGTGCCAGCAGCTTAATAATCTCGAGGGAAAAACTGTTTTTT
TRBJ2-2 TRBV4-2 . many CASSQENTGELFF TGTGCCAGCAGCCAGGAGAACACCGGGGAGCTGTTTTTT
TRBJ1-1 TRBV25-1 . . CASSARDIGAFF TGTGCCAGCAGTGCTAGAGACATCGGGGCTTTCTTT
TRBJ2-5 TRBV11-1 TRBD1 . CASSLQGDGAETQYF TGTGCCAGCAGCTTGCAGGGGGACGGTGCGGAGACCCAGTACTTC